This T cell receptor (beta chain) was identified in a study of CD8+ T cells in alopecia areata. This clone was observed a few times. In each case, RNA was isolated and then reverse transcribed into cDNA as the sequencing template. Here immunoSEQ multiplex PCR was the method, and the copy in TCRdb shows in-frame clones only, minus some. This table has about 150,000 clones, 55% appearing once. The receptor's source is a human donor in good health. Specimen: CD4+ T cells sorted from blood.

The CDR3 sequence: CASSRTVNQPQHF. DNA for the CDR3: TGTGCCAGCAGCCGGACAGTCAATCAGCCCCAGCATTTT. This chain connects TRBV5-5 to TRBJ1-5, with D perhaps matching TRBD1 (6 bases). The germline V and J ends were trimmed by 4 bases and 3 bases, with 8 bases remaining between them. CDR1 is SGHKS, CDR2 YYEKEE, per germline (reference sequence). The CDR3 loop spans 13 amino acids.